This TCR beta chain was captured in a study of cytomegalovirus exposure and HLA in healthy donors. Germline values: CDR1 LNHDA, CDR2 SQIVND (reference sequence). Trimming removed 1 base at V and 2 bases at J, with 6 bases between. This CDR3 has 14 amino acids. PCR used 60 Vbeta primers and 13 Jbeta primers. Method: immunoSEQ multiplex PCR; TCRdb's copy keeps in-frame clones and lacks some. The sample holds about 140,000 clones, about four fifths seen once. Donors sampled were nominally healthy, though unrecorded immune exposures were likely. This clone came up a few times. Its matching antigen is unknown. Study observations and caveats: It was in a later analysis that TCR association rates were seen to vary by HLA locus, highest for DRB1 and lowest for HLA-C. According to an earlier analysis, most TCR beta V segments yielded productive rearrangements about 87% or about 30% of the time. A highly shared variant cluster was judged a likely technical artifact.

This clonotype was obtained from a man aged 40-49 years in good health and CMV-seronegative. The chain recombines TRBV19 with TRBJ1-3; D remains ambiguous. The sequencing input was PBMCs. The CDR3 nucleotides are TGTGCCAGTAGTATAGGCGGAACTGGAAACACCATATATTTT. It is translated as CASSIGGTGNTIYF. The whole variable domain, remainder taken from reference TRBV19 and TRBJ1-3, is DGGITQSPKYLFRKEGQNVTLSCEQNLNHDAMYWYRQDPGQGLRLIYYSQIVNDFQKGDIAEGYSVSREKKESFPLTVTSAQKNPTAFYLCASSIGGTGNTIYFGEGSWLTVV.